The following is a TCR beta chain sequence with its context. This CDR3 is built from 15 residues. V was shortened by 2 bases and J by 4 bases, with 15 bases between the two germline ends. CDR1 is LNHDA, CDR2 SQIVND, per germline (reference sequence). These data originate in a study of shared clonotypes between healthy human individuals. The data were produced by immunoSEQ multiplex PCR, yet TCRdb's version contains in-frame clones alone and is incomplete. The sample records some 1.5 million clones, 95% to 99% being singletons. The study drew its donors from healthy HIV-negative adults without recent acute infections or vaccinations.

Sequencing was carried out using naive CD4+ T cells sorted from blood. Subset of the sample: CD45RA+ positively selected. The gene calls are TRBV19 and TRBJ2-7; D is possibly TRBD1 or TRBD2 (5 bases each). This receptor was obtained from a man aged 30 to 39 in good health. The CDR3 protein is CASSIRLGERYEQYF. In nucleotides, the CDR3 is TGTGCCAGTAGTATACGACTGGGGGAGCGATACGAGCAGTACTTC. The full variable domain, its missing parts supplied by reference TRBV19 and TRBJ2-7, is DGGITQSPKYLFRKEGQNVTLSCEQNLNHDAMYWYRQDPGQGLRLIYYSQIVNDFQKGDIAEGYSVSREKKESFPLTVTSAQKNPTAFYLCASSIRLGERYEQYFGPGTRLTVT.